The 28 T cell receptor beta chains given below trace back to one sample, sequenced in a study of IL-17A CD8 T cells in psoriatic arthritis synovium. After approximately 1.5 hours of PMA and ionomycin stimulation, cells were labeled by IL-17A and IFNgamma secretion assays. Psoriatic arthritis patients had synovial fluid drawn from joints that were actively inflamed. Assay used: immunoSEQ multiplex PCR; TCRdb lists only in-frame clones, some missing. The repertoire holds 1,000 to 1,500 clones, 60% to 85% seen once, with 14% in the top ten. Sequencing used IL-17A+ (IFN-gamma+/-) memory CD8+ T cells from synovial fluid. The subset denotes: IL-17A+IFNgamma+/- memory CD8+ (Tc17) cells. These receptors were obtained from a human donor with psoriatic arthritis.

The chain recombines TRBV27 with TRBJ1-5, with 9 bases that match TRBD1. The J segment lost 5 bases and the V segment lost 5 bases, leaving 4 bases of the junction unmatched. The length of the CDR3 is 14 residues. The germline CDR1 and CDR2 sequences are MNHEY and SMNVEV (reference sequence). The CDR3: CASSHRQGDQPQHF. The CDR3 DNA follows: TGTGCCAGCAGTCACCGACAGGGGGATCAGCCCCAGCATTTT.

The chain is built from TRBV7-9 and TRBJ1-2; 8 positions match TRBD1. The germline CDR1 and CDR2 sequences are SEHNR and FQNEAQ (reference sequence). CDR3 length equals 15 residues. With 3 bases clipped from V and 3 bases from J, the junction kept 6 bases outside the gene matches. The CDR3 DNA sequence: TGTGCCAGCAGCTTCGACGGGACAGGCCACTATGGCTACACCTTC. It yields the protein CASSFDGTGHYGYTF.

CDR3 amino acids: CASKVGTGITGELFF. The CDR3 region has the DNA TGTGCCAGCAAGGTTGGGACAGGGATCACCGGGGAGCTGTTTTTT. V and J are TRBV19 and TRBJ2-2; 9 bases align to TRBD1. CDR1 LNHDA and CDR2 SQIVND come from the germline V gene (reference sequence). J was trimmed by 4 bases and V by 9 bases; bases with no gene match: 9. This CDR3 region has 15 residues.

The CDR3 here is CATSSALQGPYNEQFF. The CDR3, as DNA: TGTGCCACCAGCAGTGCCTTGCAGGGACCCTACAATGAGCAGTTCTTC. The rearrangement uses TRBV15 and TRBJ2-1; D might be TRBD1 or TRBD2, each matching 5 bases. Trimming stripped 3 bases from V and 2 bases from J, with 14 bases between. The germline V gene encodes CDR1 LNHNV and CDR2 YYDKDF (reference sequence). This CDR3 has 16 amino acids.

This clone was observed once. This chain links TRBV5-1 with TRBJ2-4; perhaps TRBD2 as D (5 bases). Looked up from germline, CDR1 is SGHRS and CDR2 is YFSETQ. Trimming shortened V by 2 bases and J by 8 bases, and 5 bases separated the two germline ends. The CDR3 consists of 11 residues. The CDR3 DNA reads TGCGCCAGCAGCTTAGCGGACATTCAGTACTTC. It codes for CASSLADIQYF. The full variable domain, in which reference TRBV5-1 and TRBJ2-4 provide the parts outside the CDR3, is KAGVTQTPRYLIKTRGQQVTLSCSPISGHRSVSWYQQTPGQGLQFLFEYFSETQRNKGNFPGRFSGRQFSNSRSEMNVSTLELGDSALYLCASSLADIQYFGAGTRLSVL.

V and J are TRBV27 and TRBJ2-2, with 7 nucleotides matching TRBD1. V trimming: 5 bases; J trimming: 7 bases; junction bases outside the gene matches: 7. Germline CDR1 MNHEY, CDR2 SMNVEV (reference sequence). The CDR3 covers 14 residues. The CDR3 DNA reads as TGTGCCAGCAGTCCGACAGGGTTGGGCGGGGAGCTGTTTTTT. This codes for CASSPTGLGGELFF.

This clone was seen only a few times. The chain couples TRBV10-3 to TRBJ1-4; D gene unclear. V lost 3 bases and J 10 bases, leaving 18 bases between the germline ends. The CDR3 length is 15 residues. Germline lookup yields CDR1 ENHRY and CDR2 SYGVKD. The CDR3 coding sequence is TGTGCCATCAGTGAAGATTCCCAGTTTAGGAGAAAACTGTTTTTT. It encodes CAISEDSQFRRKLFF.

The V gene is TRBV15, the J gene TRBJ2-2, with 8 nucleotides matching TRBD1. CDR1 LNHNV and CDR2 YYDKDF come from the germline V gene (reference sequence). With 3 bases clipped from V and 6 bases from J, the junction kept 9 bases outside the gene matches. The CDR3 has 16 amino acids. The CDR3 spells CATSSPWGQAAGELFF. In DNA, the CDR3 is TGTGCCACCAGCAGCCCGTGGGGACAGGCGGCCGGGGAGCTGTTTTTT.

CDR3 sequence (DNA): TGTGCCAGCAGTGAAGCGCTTCAAGGAAACACCATATATTTT. It specifies CASSEALQGNTIYF. The chain joins TRBV2 to TRBJ1-3; D unresolved. This CDR3 spans 14 amino acids. CDR1 SNHLY and CDR2 FYNNEI come from the germline V gene. V was pared by 0 bases and J by 4 bases, with 7 bases between.

The CDR3 bases are TGTGCCAGCAGTTTTATAGGATCGGGGTCGGATGGCTACACCTTC. This codes for CASSFIGSGSDGYTF. The rearrangement joins TRBV27 to TRBJ1-2; D unclear. The CDR3 is 15 residues long. Trimming removed 3 bases from V and 6 bases from J, with 17 bases in between. CDR1 MNHEY and CDR2 SMNVEV come from the germline V gene (reference sequence).

CDR3 coding DNA: TGTGCCAGCAGCTCGACGGGACAGAACACTGAAGCTTTCTTT. Translated: CASSSTGQNTEAFF. The V call is TRBV9, the J call TRBJ1-1, with a tentative D call TRBD1 (6 bases). CDR3 size: 14 residues. Germline lookup yields CDR1 SGDLS and CDR2 YYNGEE. With 4 bases removed from V and 1 base from J, the gap between germline ends came to 11 bases.

This clone has just a few counts. The chain combines TRBV2 with TRBJ1-2; the D is unclear. V was clipped by 4 bases and J by 3 bases, with 3 bases between them. The CDR3 has 11 residues. Looked up from germline, CDR1 is SNHLY and CDR2 is FYNNEI. DNA of the CDR3: TGTGCCAGCAGTGTCGACTATGGCTACACCTTC. Its protein is CASSVDYGYTF.

The rearrangement uses TRBV11-3 and TRBJ1-1; D unresolved. V was pared by 4 bases and J by 11 bases, with 14 bases between. This CDR3 contains 12 residues. Germline values: CDR1 SGHNT, CDR2 YENEEA. CDR3 nucleotides: TGTGCCAGCAGCTGGGAGGAGTCTCGGGCTTTCTTT. Its protein is CASSWEESRAFF.

This clone has a handful of counts. J is TRBJ1-1 and V is TRBV29-1; D is ambiguous. The germline V gene encodes CDR1 SQVTM and CDR2 ANQGSEA. The V and J ends lost 4 bases and 1 base respectively, with 7 bases between them. This CDR3 is 12 amino acids long. CDR3 sequence reads: CSVVGRNTEAFF. In DNA form, the CDR3 reads TGCAGCGTTGTTGGACGGAACACTGAAGCTTTCTTT.

The gene calls are TRBV2 and TRBJ1-5; 7 bases line up with TRBD1. V shed 11 bases and J 6 bases; nucleotides not matched to a gene: 10. The germline V gene encodes CDR1 SNHLY and CDR2 FYNNEI. This CDR3 spans 13 amino acids. CDR3 sequence reads: CAGNRGTGQPQHF. CDR3 sequence (DNA): TGTGCCGGAAACAGGGGAACGGGTCAGCCCCAGCATTTT.

The chain uses TRBV6-5 and TRBJ1-5; TRBD1 agrees at 8 bases. The CDR3 sequence is 15 residues long. Germline V gives CDR1 MNHEY, CDR2 SVGAGI. The ends lost 6 bases at V and 3 bases at J; junction bases unmatched: 7. The CDR3 spells CASRETGVPNQPQHF. The CDR3 DNA follows: TGTGCCAGCAGAGAGACAGGGGTTCCCAATCAGCCCCAGCATTTT.

This clone was seen only once. J is TRBJ2-7 and V is TRBV4-1, with D tentatively TRBD1 (6 bases). Per the germline V gene, CDR1 is MGHRA and CDR2 is YSYEKL. The CDR3 runs to 16 residues. Trimming shortened V by 0 bases and J by 3 bases, and 15 bases separated the two germline ends. The CDR3 coding sequence is TGCGCCAGCAGCCAAGAACCAGGGGTAGAAAACTACGAGCAGTACTTC. This gives the protein CASSQEPGVENYEQYF.

This clone came up a few times. V is TRBV6-4 and J is TRBJ2-2; a weak D match, TRBD2 (5 bases). The CDR3 totals 13 residues. V gave up 2 bases and J gave up 4 bases, with 5 bases separating them. Per germline, CDR1 MRHNA and CDR2 SNTAGT. CDR3 region: CASSDRGTGELFF. Written as DNA, the CDR3 is TGTGCCAGCAGTGACCGGGGCACCGGGGAGCTGTTTTTT.

The gene calls are TRBV7-2 and TRBJ2-2; 12 nucleotides align to TRBD2. The ends lost 3 bases at V and 3 bases at J; junction bases unmatched: 8. The germline V gene encodes CDR1 SGHTA and CDR2 FQGNSA. This CDR3 is built from 18 residues. The CDR3 sequence is CASSFGGLAGGYTGELFF. The CDR3 region has the DNA TGTGCCAGCAGCTTCGGGGGCCTAGCGGGGGGGTACACCGGGGAGCTGTTTTTT.

The V call is TRBV9, the J call TRBJ2-1, with TRBD1 matching over 7 bases. The CDR3 is made up of 14 amino acids. The germline V gene has CDR1 SGDLS and CDR2 YYNGEE. After removal of 5 bases from V and 7 bases from J, the junction contained 9 bases not matched to a gene. The chain's CDR3 is CASSRQGVKNEQFF. The CDR3 nucleotides are TGTGCCAGCAGTCGGCAGGGGGTGAAAAATGAGCAGTTCTTC.

The chain links TRBV4-2 to TRBJ2-5; 9 positions match TRBD2. The trim removed 0 bases at V and 1 base at J, leaving 0 bases unmatched. Germline-derived CDR1 and CDR2 are LGHNA and YNFKEQ. The CDR3 consists of 15 residues. Written as DNA, the CDR3 is TGTGCCAGCAGCCAAGAGCGGGGGGGCCAAGAGACCCAGTACTTC. Protein product: CASSQERGGQETQYF.

The V and J genes are TRBV6-5 and TRBJ1-6, with a weak D call TRBD1 (5 bases). Between the trimmed V and J ends, which lost 5 bases and 7 bases, there was a span of 15 bases. Germline lookup yields CDR1 MNHEY and CDR2 SVGAGI. The CDR3 length is 15 residues. The DNA of the CDR3 is TGTGCCAGCAGTGGATCCGGGACTTTCAATTCACCCCTCCACTTT. Its translation: CASSGSGTFNSPLHF.

The chain uses TRBV5-6 and TRBJ2-7, with D perhaps matching TRBD1 or TRBD2 (5 bases each). This CDR3 has 14 amino acids. The ends were cut back, 3 bases at V and 2 bases at J, with 12 bases in the middle. Germline lookup yields CDR1 SGHDT and CDR2 YYEEEE. The CDR3 DNA follows: TGTGCCAGCAGCTCAGGGACCGCTACCTACGAGCAGTACTTC. It yields the protein CASSSGTATYEQYF.

The chain couples TRBV12-2 to TRBJ2-7; the table's D gene call, TRBD1, was not cross checked with the DNA. TRBV12-2 is designated a pseudogene. This CDR3 comprises 16 residues. CDR3 region: CASRLETGTGRNEQYF. CDR3 coding DNA: TGTGCAAGTCGCTTAGAAACGGGGACAGGGCGCAACGAGCAGTACTTC.

This clone was found once. The CDR3 sequence: CASSILGRYEKLFF. CDR3 nucleotides: TGTGCCAGTAGTATCTTGGGGAGGTATGAAAAACTGTTTTTT. This chain joins TRBV19 and TRBJ1-4, with no clear D. This CDR3 region has 14 residues. The ends were cut back, 3 bases at V and 6 bases at J, with 11 bases in the middle. The germline V gene encodes CDR1 LNHDA and CDR2 SQIVND (reference sequence).

This clone was seen a handful of times. The chain has TRBV7-9 and TRBJ2-7; no clear D. The CDR3 covers 12 residues. V was pared by 0 bases and J by 7 bases, with 7 bases between. From germline, CDR1 is SEHNR and CDR2 FQNEAQ (reference sequence). CDR3 in amino acids: CASSLAGREQYF. In DNA form, the CDR3 reads TGTGCCAGCAGCTTAGCCGGGCGGGAGCAGTACTTC.

This rearrangement joins TRBV6-5 to TRBJ2-2, with D unclear. The germline V and J ends were trimmed by 5 bases and 0 bases, with 10 bases remaining between them. Germline-derived CDR1 and CDR2 are MNHEY and SVGAGI. The CDR3 extends over 15 amino acids. This chain's CDR3 is CASSTRRSNTGELFF. The CDR3 region has the DNA TGTGCCAGCAGTACCAGACGGTCGAACACCGGGGAGCTGTTTTTT.

This sequence joins TRBV19 and TRBJ1-6; D might be TRBD1 (5 bases). There are 14 residues in the CDR3. Trimming stripped 4 bases from V and 11 bases from J, with 15 bases between. The V gene's germline CDR1 is LNHDA and CDR2 SQIVND (reference sequence). The CDR3 DNA follows: TGTGCCAGTAGTACCTTACAGGCAAGGCCACCCCTCCACTTT. Residues: CASSTLQARPPLHF.